This T cell receptor beta chain came from a study of cytomegalovirus exposure and HLA in healthy donors. The CDR3 loop spans 15 amino acids. V was shortened by 2 bases and J by 0 bases, with 11 bases between the two germline ends. Germline CDR1 and CDR2: SGHRS and YFSETQ. The PCR ran on 60 Vbeta and 13 Jbeta primers. The method was immunoSEQ multiplex PCR; TCRdb's version includes in-frame clones alone and lacks a portion of them. The profile shows approximately 100,000 clones, roughly 71% of them singletons. This sequence was found in a woman aged 35 to 49 in good health and CMV-seronegative. The chain recombines TRBV5-1 with TRBJ1-1, with a weak D call TRBD1 (6 bases). Sequenced material: PBMCs. The CDR3 DNA sequence: TGCGCCAGCAGCTTCTCCAGGGGAATGAACACTGAAGCTTTCTTT. Translated: CASSFSRGMNTEAFF.